This T cell receptor (beta chain) was sequenced during a study of shared clonotypes between healthy human individuals. Clones were read by immunoSEQ multiplex PCR, and TCRdb kept only the in-frame ones, dropping some. This table has around 2,000,000 clones, 85% to 95% appearing once. This CDR3 is 15 amino acids long. Germline CDR1 and CDR2: MNHEY and SMNVEV (reference sequence). The V gene lost 3 bases and the J gene lost 7 bases, with 18 bases spanning the gap. The source is a man aged 18 to 30 in good health. The specimen sequenced was naive CD4+ T cells sorted from blood. This sample's subset: CD45RA+ positively selected. The V and J genes are TRBV27 and TRBJ2-5, with D tentatively TRBD2 (7 bases). The CDR3 loop reads CASSFGIGGGATQYF. The CDR3, as DNA: TGTGCCAGCAGTTTCGGGATTGGAGGGGGGGCGACCCAGTACTTC.